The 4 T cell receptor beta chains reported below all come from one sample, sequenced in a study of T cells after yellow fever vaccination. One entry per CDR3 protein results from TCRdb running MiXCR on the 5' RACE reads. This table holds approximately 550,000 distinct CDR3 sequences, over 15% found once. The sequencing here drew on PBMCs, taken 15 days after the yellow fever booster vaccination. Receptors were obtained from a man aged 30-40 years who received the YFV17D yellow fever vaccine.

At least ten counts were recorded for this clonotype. The chain's CDR3 is CASSLAPSTDTQYF. The CDR3 DNA reads TGTGCCAGCAGCTTAGCTCCTAGCACAGATACGCAGTATTTT. V gene TRBV7-2 combines with J gene TRBJ2-3; D remains ambiguous. Germline CDR1 reads SGHTA; CDR2 reads FQGNSA. The CDR3 length is 14 residues. V was pared by 0 bases and J by 0 bases, with 4 bases between.

DNA for the CDR3: TGTGCCAGCAGCGTAGGGGGACTAGCGGGAGTGGAGACCCAGTACTTC. Translating it yields CASSVGGLAGVETQYF. V and J are TRBV9 and TRBJ2-5; 14 bases align to TRBD2. CDR3 size: 16 residues. Germline V gene sequence: CDR1 SGDLS, CDR2 YYNGEE. Trimming took 0 bases from V and 5 from J; bases not matched to a gene: 3.

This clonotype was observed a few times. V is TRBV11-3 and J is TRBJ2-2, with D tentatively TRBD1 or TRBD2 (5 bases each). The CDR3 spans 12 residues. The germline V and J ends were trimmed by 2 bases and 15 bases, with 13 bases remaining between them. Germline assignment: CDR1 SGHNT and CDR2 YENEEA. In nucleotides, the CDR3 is TGTGCCAGCAGCTTACGGGGACGTCCGATGTTTTTT. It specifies CASSLRGRPMFF. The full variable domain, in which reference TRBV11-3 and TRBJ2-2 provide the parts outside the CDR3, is EAGVVQSPRYKIIEKKQPVAFWCNPISGHNTLYWYLQNLGQGPELLIRYENEEAVDDSQLPKDRFSAERLKGVDSTLKIQPAELGDSAVYLCASSLRGRPMFFGEGSRLTVL.

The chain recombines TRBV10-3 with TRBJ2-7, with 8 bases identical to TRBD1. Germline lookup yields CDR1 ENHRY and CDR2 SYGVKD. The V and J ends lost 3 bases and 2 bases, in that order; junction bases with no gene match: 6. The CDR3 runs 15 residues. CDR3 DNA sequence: TGTGCCATCAGTGACACCGGGACAGGAACCTACGAGCAGTACTTC. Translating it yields CAISDTGTGTYEQYF.